A single sample is the source of the 26 T cell receptor beta chains below, sequenced in a study of regulatory T cells in long-lasting Graves disease. Library construction for TCR beta used iRepertoire HTBI primers and Arm-PCR of CDR3 regions. TCRdb fed the multiplex PCR reads into MiXCR, producing one record per CDR3 protein. The table records around 450,000 distinct CDR3 sequences, 15% of them present only once. Time point defined: newly diagnosed GD, antithyroid drugs for less than 3 months. The TCR library was made from RNA extracted from PBMCs. Separately, the same data were catalogued under a study of T cells in Graves' hyperthyroidism and ophthalmopathy.

Sequenced here: peripheral blood mononuclear cells (PBMCs), sampled at new diagnosis, from a patient treated with antithyroid drugs. These receptors were taken from a woman aged 30 to 39 with Graves disease.

In this sample, this clonotype turned up many times. The genes are TRBV30 and TRBJ2-7, with 10 bases matching TRBD2. Germline V CDR1 and CDR2: GTSNPN, SVGIG (reference sequence). The CDR3 is 12 amino acids. The CDR3 sequence: CAYRLAGYEQYF. CDR3 nucleotide sequence: TGTGCGTACCGACTAGCGGGCTACGAGCAGTACTTC.

This clonotype has a handful of counts. The chain recombines TRBV5-1 with TRBJ2-2; D gene ambiguous. Germline V gene sequence: CDR1 SGHRS, CDR2 YFSETQ. The V end lost 0 bases, the J end lost 4 bases, and 7 bases lay between the germline ends. The CDR3 is 14 amino acids. CDR3: CASSLVQSTGELFF. The CDR3 DNA follows: TGCGCCAGCAGCTTGGTCCAGAGCACCGGGGAGCTGTTTTTT.

Ten or more counts support this clonotype. This sequence joins TRBV18 and TRBJ2-7, with 15 nucleotides matching TRBD2. The CDR3 covers 14 residues. Germline trimming cut 6 bases from V and 7 bases from J; bases unmatched to any gene: 4. Germline-derived CDR1 and CDR2 are KGHSH and LQKENI. CDR3 in amino acids: CASSAGTSGREQYF. The CDR3 coding sequence is TGTGCCAGCTCCGCCGGGACTAGCGGGAGGGAGCAGTACTTC.

This clonotype was detected ten times or more. The chain combines TRBV7-3 with TRBJ2-1; TRBD2 matches at 10 bases. CDR3 size: 14 residues. After removal of 4 bases from V and 6 bases from J, the junction contained 3 bases not matched to a gene. The germline gives CDR1 SGHTA, CDR2 FQGTGA. The CDR3 DNA sequence: TGTGCCAGCAGCTCTACTAGCGGGGCCAATGAGCAGTTCTTC. It specifies CASSSTSGANEQFF.

This chain connects TRBV10-3 to TRBJ2-6; possibly TRBD1 for D (6 bases). V lost 0 bases and J lost 4, with 10 bases in between. This CDR3 comprises 16 residues. The V gene's germline CDR1 is ENHRY and CDR2 SYGVKD. CDR3: CAISESQGPGANVLTF. CDR3 DNA: TGTGCCATCAGTGAGTCACAGGGACCCGGGGCCAACGTCCTGACTTTC.

This clonotype was picked up a small number of times. The J gene is TRBJ2-7, the V gene TRBV20-1, with TRBD1 matching 7 bases. V shed 1 base, J shed 3 bases, and the junction held 6 bases outside the gene matches. Germline V gene sequence: CDR1 DFQATT, CDR2 SNEGSKA (reference sequence). The length of the CDR3 is 14 residues. The CDR3 sequence: CSARVRDRVYEQYF. The DNA for the CDR3 is TGCAGTGCTAGAGTTCGGGACAGAGTCTACGAGCAGTACTTC.

The chain is built from TRBV10-1 and TRBJ2-3, with 7 bases lining up with TRBD1. Matching the DNA end better, TRBJ1-5 makes the J call doubtful. CDR1 is WNHNN and CDR2 is SYGVQD in the germline V gene (reference sequence). The length of the CDR3 is 14 residues. CDR3 DNA sequence: TGCGCCAGCAGTCCCGGGACAGACACAGATACGCAGCATTTT. This encodes CASSPGTDTDTQHF.

The rearrangement uses TRBV6-1 and TRBJ1-2; D is undetermined. The V and J ends lost 8 bases and 1 base respectively, with 8 bases between them. The CDR3 spans 12 residues. Germline CDR1 is MNHNS and CDR2 is SASEGT. For the CDR3, the DNA is TGTGCCAGCCTCTCATTTAACTATGGCTACACCTTC. This sequence encodes CASLSFNYGYTF.

This sequence joins TRBV6-2 or TRBV6-3 and TRBJ2-2; D is uncertain. V dropped 3 bases and J dropped 5 bases, with 10 bases sitting between them. The germline gives CDR1 MNHEY, CDR2 SVGEGT. This CDR3 spans 14 amino acids. CDR3 DNA: TGTGCCAGCAGTTATGGAAGGAGAACCGGGGAGCTGTTTTTT. It is translated as CASSYGRRTGELFF.

This clonotype was recorded many times. In DNA form, the CDR3 reads TGTGCCAGCAGAGATCCAGCGGGAGGGAGCACCGGGGAGCTGTTTTTT. It specifies CASRDPAGGSTGELFF. The genes are TRBV2 and TRBJ2-2; 10 nucleotides match TRBD2. The junction had 8 bases not matched to a gene; V was cut back by 6 bases and J by 4 bases. The CDR3 spans 16 residues. CDR1 is SNHLY, CDR2 FYNNEI, per germline.

This clonotype was observed many times. This chain uses TRBV18 with TRBJ1-3, with D hard to call. The CDR3 sequence is 13 residues long. The germline V and J ends were trimmed by 5 bases and 4 bases, with 9 bases remaining between them. From germline, CDR1 is KGHSH and CDR2 LQKENI. The CDR3 sequence is CASSSAGGNTIYF. In DNA, the CDR3 is TGTGCCAGCTCATCGGCCGGGGGAAACACCATATATTTT.

This clonotype was recorded at least ten times. The rearrangement joins TRBV6-1 to TRBJ2-7; TRBD2 matches at 8 bases. V dropped 1 base and J dropped 5; count of bases not matched to a gene: 4. The germline V gene has CDR1 MNHNS and CDR2 SASEGT. CDR3 size: 14 residues. The DNA for the CDR3 is TGTGCCAGCAGTGAAGGACTAGCGACAGACGAGCAGTACTTC. As protein: CASSEGLATDEQYF.

This clonotype was found a few times. The chain carries TRBV10-1 and TRBJ1-2, with TRBD1 as a possible D gene (5 bases). The CDR3 totals 13 residues. Trimming removed 2 bases from V and 5 bases from J, with 9 bases in between. The germline V gene has CDR1 WNHNN and CDR2 SYGVQD (reference sequence). The CDR3 DNA reads TGCGCCAGCAGTGAGAGGGGACCTTATGGCTACACCTTC. This codes for CASSERGPYGYTF.

This clonotype was found many times. The chain couples TRBV7-8 to TRBJ1-5; 9 bases line up with TRBD1. This CDR3 has 17 residues. The J segment lost 7 bases and the V segment lost 5 bases, leaving 15 bases of the junction unmatched. Germline V lookup: CDR1 SGHVS, CDR2 FQNEAQ. The CDR3 DNA reads TGTGCCAGCAGCCCGGGACAGGGATGGGGAGTGTGGCAGCCCCAGCATTTT. This sequence encodes CASSPGQGWGVWQPQHF.

This clonotype has at least ten counts. The chain carries TRBV5-1 and TRBJ2-3; 10 bases are a match to TRBD2. The junction had 1 base not matched to a gene; V was cut back by 1 base and J by 5 bases. The CDR3 is 14 residues long. The germline V gene has CDR1 SGHRS and CDR2 YFSETQ. The CDR3 sequence: CASSLRTSGDTQYF. The CDR3 nucleotides read TGCGCCAGCAGCTTGAGGACTAGCGGAGATACGCAGTATTTT.

The rearrangement links TRBV9 to TRBJ1-1; 8 bases align to TRBD1. This CDR3 spans 17 amino acids. V trimming: 4 bases; J trimming: 5 bases; junction bases outside the gene matches: 16. Germline values: CDR1 SGDLS, CDR2 YYNGEE. CDR3: CASSHNRGQGAGTEAFF. DNA for the CDR3: TGTGCCAGCAGCCACAACCGTGGACAGGGCGCGGGGACTGAAGCTTTCTTT.

This clonotype has a count of ten or more. The rearrangement links TRBV28 to TRBJ2-7; D remains ambiguous. The CDR3 length is 15 residues. The germline V gene encodes CDR1 MDHEN and CDR2 SYDVKM. Trimming took 5 bases from V and 0 from J, leaving 14 bases between them. This CDR3 reads CASSLGFPFSYEQYF. The CDR3 region has the DNA TGTGCCAGCAGTCTAGGTTTCCCTTTCTCCTACGAGCAGTACTTC.

This clonotype was seen a handful of times. The V gene is TRBV6-1, the J gene TRBJ2-3; D is ambiguous. Germline CDR1 MNHNS, CDR2 SASEGT. The CDR3 runs to 12 residues. Trimming pared 8 bases from V and 6 bases from J, leaving 12 bases between. The CDR3 sequence: CASRASRDTQYF. Here the CDR3 DNA reads TGTGCCAGCCGGGCCTCGAGGGATACGCAGTATTTT.

This clonotype was found many times. The V call is TRBV6-1, the J call TRBJ1-1; tentatively, D is TRBD1 (5 bases). V was trimmed by 7 bases and J by 4 bases, leaving 19 bases between them. Germline values: CDR1 MNHNS, CDR2 SASEGT. There are 15 residues in the CDR3. The CDR3 reads CASTLSRGRGTEAFF. The CDR3 DNA is TGTGCCAGCACCCTAAGCCGGGGCCGAGGCACTGAAGCTTTCTTT.

Many counts were recorded for this clonotype. This chain links TRBV6-1 with TRBJ2-3; D gene uncertain. This CDR3 contains 12 residues. Germline V CDR1 and CDR2: MNHNS, SASEGT. Deletions cut 10 bases from V and 6 bases from J, with 14 bases between. The CDR3 reads CANSRTTDTQYF. CDR3 DNA: TGTGCCAACTCACGGACCACGGATACGCAGTATTTT.

Only a few counts were recorded for this clonotype. The rearrangement joins TRBV24-1 to TRBJ2-1; D may be TRBD1 (5 bases). Germline CDR1 reads KGHDR; CDR2 reads SFDVKD. The CDR3 has 15 amino acids. V was trimmed by 5 bases and J by 0 bases, leaving 10 bases between them. The CDR3 spells CATSVTDSSYNEQFF. For the CDR3, the DNA is TGTGCCACCAGTGTGACCGACAGCTCCTACAATGAGCAGTTCTTC.

The chain has TRBV27 and TRBJ2-2; no reliable D call. Germline V gene sequence: CDR1 MNHEY, CDR2 SMNVEV (reference sequence). The ends were cut back, 8 bases at V and 3 bases at J, with 10 bases in the middle. CDR3 length: 13 amino acids. The DNA of the CDR3 is TGTGCCAGCCTCTTGGCGGACACCGGGGAGCTGTTTTTT. Translating gives CASLLADTGELFF.

The rearrangement joins TRBV3-1 to TRBJ2-7, with 12 bases fitting TRBD2. V dropped 6 bases and J dropped 5; count of bases not matched to a gene: 8. The CDR3 has 15 amino acids. The germline CDR1 and CDR2 sequences are LGHDT and YNNKEL (reference sequence). The CDR3 spells CASSRRLAGEDEQYF. CDR3 sequence (DNA): TGTGCCAGCAGTCGGCGACTAGCGGGAGAGGACGAGCAGTACTTC.

This clonotype occurred many times. This chain joins TRBV2 and TRBJ1-5; D remains ambiguous. Germline loops: CDR1 SNHLY, CDR2 FYNNEI. The CDR3 runs 14 residues. V was pared by 5 bases and J by 4 bases, with 12 bases between. CDR3 amino acids: CASSSDIENQPQHF. In DNA, the CDR3 is TGTGCCAGCAGTTCAGACATTGAGAATCAGCCCCAGCATTTT.

This clonotype was seen many times. The chain employs TRBV2 and TRBJ1-2; TRBD1 agrees at 9 bases. After removal of 7 bases from V and 8 bases from J, the junction contained 11 bases not matched to a gene. Germline V gene data show CDR1 as SNHLY and CDR2 as FYNNEI. This CDR3 has 14 amino acids. The CDR3 loop is CASNSDGTGNGYTF. The CDR3 region has the DNA TGTGCCAGCAATTCTGACGGGACAGGGAACGGCTACACCTTC.

The CDR3, as DNA: TGCGCCAGCAGTTTTACGGAGGCGACTGAAGCTTTCTTT. This gives the protein CASSFTEATEAFF. This chain joins TRBV10-2 and TRBJ1-1; D gene ambiguous. The CDR3 has 13 amino acids. Between the trimmed V and J ends, which lost 5 bases and 5 bases, there was a span of 12 bases. The germline V gene has CDR1 WSHSY and CDR2 SAAADI.